The source of this T cell receptor (beta chain) is a study of blood T cell repertoires in COVID-19. As for the study in general: COVID-19 samples collected from the United States, Italy and Spain covered acute and convalescent phases.

This CDR3 spans 16 amino acids. The germline V and J ends were trimmed by 7 bases and 4 bases, with 22 bases remaining between them. CDR1 and CDR2 from the germline V gene are SNHLY and FYNNEI. As originally analysed: Amplification of reference gene primers was used by the study to estimate nucleated cell counts. The assay was immunoSEQ multiplex PCR, and TCRdb's table has in-frame clones only and misses some. V, J and clone size reflect that table, while D and trimming were determined from the DNA. The sample consists of about 100,000 clones, roughly 90% of them appearing once. This clone was counted a single time.

The V and J genes are TRBV2 and TRBJ1-2; D is perhaps TRBD1 (5 bases). This receptor was obtained from a man older than 75 with active or convalescent COVID-19. The sequencing input was peripheral blood. CDR3: CASIPGGQGYVYGYTF. The CDR3 DNA reads as TGTGCCAGCATCCCCGGAGGGCAGGGCTATGTCTATGGCTACACCTTC.